This T cell receptor beta chain was sequenced for a study of response to subunit inactivated influenza vaccine (dated by TCRdb to the late 2010s). Background on the whole study: To follow how T cells responded to a trivalent subunit inactivated influenza vaccine, the researchers relied on deep quantitative profiling of the T cell receptor repertoire.

The library relied on RT-PCR. Sequencer: Illumina HiSeq 2500. TCRdb reworked the public reads: Q25 trimming with fastp, MiXCR clone assembly, productive beta chains retained. Each record represents a unique CDR3 protein, reported with the most common genes and DNA among its rows. The sample data list roughly 460,000 distinct CDR3 sequences, and about a tenth of these were observed just once. The ten largest make up about 12% of the sample. Study-wide conclusions, independent of this receptor: According to the authors, only a limited number of new T cells may be recruited by each seasonal influenza vaccination.

This clonotype was seen only a few times. No cognate antigen has been identified for it. Base qualities are not at hand, and no much larger clone is one base apart. Spanning cysteine to phenylalanine, the CDR3 consists of 17 amino acids. Left in the record is the CDR3 DNA by itself, 51 bases read in frame from the first base. The germline V gene provides CDR1 SGHTA and CDR2 FQGNSA. Trimming accounts for 0 bases at V and 1 base at J, while the number of junction bases matched to no gene is 8. This sample's time point label indicates: more than 40 days after influenza vaccine administration. Specimen: PBMCs from blood, collected around seven weeks after vaccination. This TCR derives from a man aged 50 to 59 who received an inactivated influenza vaccine. Donor details come from another sample of the same person, matched by shared clones. The chain employs TRBV7-2 and TRBJ1-2, with 7 bases aligning to TRBD1. The nucleotides read TGTGCCAGCAGCTTAGCGGGGACAGTCCCTGATAACTATGGCTACACCTTC. This codes for CASSLAGTVPDNYGYTF.